These T cell receptor beta chains were read from a single sample in a study of blood T cell repertoires in COVID-19. Method: immunoSEQ multiplex PCR; TCRdb's copy keeps in-frame clones and lacks some. Among around 50,000 clones listed, about 90% were seen once. The sequenced sample consisted of peripheral blood. The receptors here all came from a human donor in a cohort sampled during active COVID-19. Each CDR3 is given with its conserved first and last residue.

TRBV5-1,CASSLAPSDTQYF
TRBV5-1,CASSGTEAYEQYF
TRBV5-4,CASSLGQPSSYNSPLHF
TRBV12-3/TRBV12-4,CASSAGTSYEQYF
TRBV9,CASSNRQGADGETQYF
TRBV6-5,CASGETGAYEQYF
TRBV18,CASSSGNEQYF
TRBV9,CASSVDRIGNTDTQYF
TRBV5-1,CASSFSVAVGEQFF
TRBV5-6,CASSFIWTGDEKLFF
TRBV5-4,CASSLGTGGNYGYTF
TRBV3-1/TRBV3-2,CASSQDPPNSPNAYEQYF
TRBV7-9,CASSSPGLAGARTDTQYF
TRBV30,CAWSVLGQGNQPQHF
TRBV7-6,CASSLALKGQVYNEQFF
TRBV3-1/TRBV3-2,CASSLQRGASTDTQYF
TRBV24-1,CATSAGVVETQYF
TRBV28,CASSLDQGANSPLHF
TRBV5-1,CASSLGNRETEAFF
TRBV28,CASRRATDTQYF
TRBV7-2,CASSSEGGVGYEQFF
TRBV2,CASSDRRGGEQFF
TRBV4-3,CASSPTGSTGSDTQYF
TRBV19,CASNDGVIGNTIYF
TRBV7-2,CASSLRLAGYEQYF
TRBV23-1,CASSPNGQGPYEQYF
TRBV9,CASSPEGGLAGGNQETQYF
TRBV7-9,CASSPTTGTVYYNEQFF
TRBV21-1,CASSKKGLLKGADYEQYF
TRBV19,CASTYSETAGELFF
TRBV27,CASSFRVVDTKPYEQYF
TRBV11-2,CASSLEQGTPYEQYF
TRBV5-1,CASSLGLAGYNEQFF
TRBV7-2,CASIQIGAVTEAFF
TRBV14,CASSQELNVQAFF
TRBV6-5,CASTNRQAANEKLFF
TRBV5-1,CASSFMGSTGELFF
TRBV18,CASSPGQDFGYTF
TRBV5-1,CASSLLTGSYNEQFF
TRBV7-9,CASSTGTNYNEQFF